This is a list of T cell receptor beta chains from one sample in a study of cytomegalovirus exposure and HLA in healthy donors. Profiled with immunoSEQ multiplex PCR; TCRdb holds only in-frame clones, not every one. The sample consists of 90,000 to 150,000 clones, over 60% of them appearing once. The sample taken for sequencing was PBMCs. The receptors shown here come from a woman between 25 and 40 years old in good health and CMV-seropositive. Both conserved end residues are part of each CDR3. The D gene is left open where the match is weak. Only some rows state a clone size, as once, few, many or a class for expanded clones.

TRBJ1-1	NA	NA	TRBV28	TGTGCCAGCAGTTTCTCTAACAGTAGGGCTTTCTTT	CASSFSNSRAFF
TRBJ2-1	NA	NA	TRBV2	TGTGCCAGCAGTGTCAACAATGAGCAGTTCTTC	CASSVNNEQFF
TRBJ2-7	NA	NA	TRBV14	TGTGCCAGCAGCCACTATACCTACGAGCAGTACTTC	CASSHYTYEQYF
TRBJ2-7	NA	NA	TRBV6-1	TGTGCCAGCAGTGGGTTCCTCGGACAGACGAGCTCCTACGAGCAGTACTTC	CASSGFLGQTSSYEQYF
TRBJ1-1	NA	NA	TRBV9	TGTGCCAGCAGCGTAGGGGCAGGGGAGAGGACTGAAGCTTTCTTT	CASSVGAGERTEAFF
TRBJ1-6	few	NA	TRBV6-1	TGTGCCAGCAGCCCGAGGGCCAGGGGTTCACCCCTCCACTTT	CASSPRARGSPLHF
TRBJ1-2	NA	NA	TRBV4-1	TGCGCCAGCAGCCCGGGATCGTCGAATAACTATGGCTACACCTTC	CASSPGSSNNYGYTF
TRBJ2-1	NA	NA	TRBV19	TGTGCCAGTAGTATCTACGCGGGGACCTCCTACAATGAGCAGTTCTTC	CASSIYAGTSYNEQFF
TRBJ2-3	NA	TRBD1	TRBV30	TGTGCCTGGAGTTGGGACAGGTACGCAGATACGCAGTATTTT	CAWSWDRYADTQYF
TRBJ2-3	once	TRBD2	TRBV2	TGTGCCAGCCGCCGGCGGGACTACCCCACAGATACGCAGTATTTT	CASRRRDYPTDTQYF
TRBJ1-2	NA	TRBD1	TRBV28	TGTGCCAGTGACGATTCCGGGACAGGGCTCTTCGGGGGCTACACCTTC	CASDDSGTGLFGGYTF
TRBJ1-5	few	NA	TRBV19	TGTGCCAGTAGCCGGGGAACCACGGAGCCCCAGCATTTT	CASSRGTTEPQHF
TRBJ1-3	NA	NA	TRBV9	TGTGCCAGCAGCGTAGCCCCCCCAGGGCCGGGAAACACCATATATTTT	CASSVAPPGPGNTIYF
TRBJ1-1	NA	NA	TRBV27	TGTGCCAGCAGTTTAGACAGAAGGAACACTGAAGCTTTCTTT	CASSLDRRNTEAFF
TRBJ1-6	once	NA	TRBV6-6	TGTGCCAGCGGGGCGGGGGGGCTCCGACCCCTCCACTTT	CASGAGGLRPLHF
TRBJ1-6	NA	TRBD1	TRBV28	TGTGCCAGCAGATCCCTCGTTACCCAGGGACAGTTAAATTCACCCCTCCACTTT	CASRSLVTQGQLNSPLHF
TRBJ1-6	NA	NA	TRBV2	TGTGCCAGGCAGGGCCCCAATAATTCACCCCTCCACTTT	CARQGPNNSPLHF
TRBJ2-3	NA	NA	TRBV28	TGTGCCAGCAGTGACGGAACAACAGGGAAAGATACGCAGTATTTT	CASSDGTTGKDTQYF
TRBJ1-5	NA	NA	TRBV9	TGTGCCAGCAGCGTATTGGCCGATCAGCCCCAGCATTTT	CASSVLADQPQHF
TRBJ1-1	NA	NA	TRBV19	TGTGCCAGCACGCGCGGTCCCGGGTCTATTGAAGCTTTCTTT	CASTRGPGSIEAFF
TRBJ1-2	NA	NA	TRBV6-5	TGTGCCAGCAGTGCAGACAGTGGACGTGGCTACACCTTC	CASSADSGRGYTF
TRBJ2-5	NA	NA	TRBV5-1	TGCGCCAGCAGCTTCGGACCTGCGGGCCAAGAGACCCAGTACTTC	CASSFGPAGQETQYF
TRBJ1-3	NA	NA	TRBV18	TGTGCCAGCTCACCAGGCATCTCTGGAAACACCATATATTTT	CASSPGISGNTIYF
TRBJ2-1	many	TRBD2	TRBV7-2	TGTGCCAGCAGCCCAGTAGCGGGGAATTACAATGAGCAGTTCTTC	CASSPVAGNYNEQFF
TRBJ1-1	NA	NA	TRBV28	TGTGCCAGCAAGGGGTTGGCGACTGAAGCTTTCTTT	CASKGLATEAFF
TRBJ2-7	once	TRBD1	TRBV30	TGTGCCTGGAGTGTGTACAGGGGTCTCGTCTACGAGCAGTACTTC	CAWSVYRGLVYEQYF
TRBJ2-3	NA	TRBD1	TRBV25-1	TGTGCCAGCAGTGGCAGGGGGCCAAGCACAGATACGCAGTATTTT	CASSGRGPSTDTQYF
TRBJ2-7	NA	TRBD2	TRBV11-2	TGTGCCAGCAGCCGCCGGGAGGGGGGCTCCTACGAGCAGTACTTC	CASSRREGGSYEQYF
TRBJ1-2	NA	TRBD1	TRBV2	TGTGCCAGCAGTGGGGACAGGGATAACTATGGCTACACCTTC	CASSGDRDNYGYTF
TRBJ2-2	NA	TRBD1	TRBV4-2	TGTGCCAGCAGCCAAGATCGACAGGGATGGGGTGCGGGGGAGCTGTTTTTT	CASSQDRQGWGAGELFF
TRBJ2-2	NA	NA	TRBV29-1	TGCAGCGTTGGCCGGTTCCAGGGTAGCACCGGGGAGCTGTTTTTT	CSVGRFQGSTGELFF
TRBJ2-3	NA	NA	TRBV5-4	TGTGCCAGCAGCACGGTAGGGGGTCGGGATACGCAGTATTTT	CASSTVGGRDTQYF